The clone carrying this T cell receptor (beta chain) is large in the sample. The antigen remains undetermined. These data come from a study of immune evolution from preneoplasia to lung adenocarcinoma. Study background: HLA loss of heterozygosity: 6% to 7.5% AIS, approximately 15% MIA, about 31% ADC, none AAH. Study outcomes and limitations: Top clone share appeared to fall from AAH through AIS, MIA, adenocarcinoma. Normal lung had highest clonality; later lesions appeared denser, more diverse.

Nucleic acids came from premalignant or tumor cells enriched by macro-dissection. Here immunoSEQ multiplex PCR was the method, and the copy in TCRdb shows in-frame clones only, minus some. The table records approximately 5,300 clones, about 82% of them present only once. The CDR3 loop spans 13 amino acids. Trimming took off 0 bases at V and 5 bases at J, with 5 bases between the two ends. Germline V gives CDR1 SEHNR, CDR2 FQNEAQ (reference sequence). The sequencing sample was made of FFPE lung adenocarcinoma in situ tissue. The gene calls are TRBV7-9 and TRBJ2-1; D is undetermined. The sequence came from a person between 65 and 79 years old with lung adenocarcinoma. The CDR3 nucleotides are TGTGCCAGCAGCTTAGCCCGTGACAATGAGCAGTTCTTC. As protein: CASSLARDNEQFF.